The 2 T cell receptor beta chains presented below share a single source sample, sequenced in a study of Graves' ophthalmopathy and Graves' hyperthyroidism. RNA transcripts were the source from which TCR beta CDR3 regions were amplified. HTBI primers were employed in first-round RT-PCR, then a second-round multiplex PCR followed. TCRdb independently ran MiXCR on the multiplex PCR reads; one entry per CDR3 protein. The table includes 200,000 to 300,000 distinct CDR3 sequences, around 50% detected once. Source material: peripheral blood. All receptors derive from an adult man with Graves' ophthalmopathy.

CDR3 DNA: TGCGCCAGCAATCCGGGGCAGGCCGGCACTGAAGCTTTCTTT. Translation: CASNPGQAGTEAFF. This chain uses TRBV5-1 with TRBJ1-1, with D perhaps matching TRBD1 (5 bases). This CDR3 is built from 14 residues. V was clipped by 6 bases and J by 4 bases, with 16 bases between them. CDR1 and CDR2 (germline): SGHRS, YFSETQ.

The chain links TRBV18 to TRBJ1-2; D perhaps matches TRBD1 (5 bases). The CDR3 loop spans 15 amino acids. With 3 bases removed from V and 0 bases from J, the gap between germline ends came to 11 bases. CDR1 is KGHSH and CDR2 is LQKENI in the germline V gene. CDR3 in amino acids: CASSPSDTANYGYTF. The CDR3, as DNA: TGTGCCAGCTCACCCTCGGACACCGCTAACTATGGCTACACCTTC.